These T cell receptor beta chains were read from a single sample in a study of shared clonotypes between healthy human individuals. Repertoires were generated with immunoSEQ multiplex PCR, while TCRdb's copy carries only in-frame clones and drops some. The table lists about 2.4 million clones, roughly 93% of them singletons. The sample consisted of naive CD4+ T cells from PBMCs. The receptors come from a man between 18 and 29 years old in good health. Some clones in this sample may be carry-over from other donors' samples. CDR3s include the opening cysteine and the closing phenylalanine or tryptophan.

v_gene,CDR3aa
TRBV7-9,CASSFRLGQPSGNTIYF
TRBV27,CASSSYKQGRGYTF
TRBV5-5,CASSSGQGGNTGELFF
TRBV6-1,CASSERRESYGYTF
TRBV7-2,CASSLRATNEKLFF
TRBV5-1,CASSLVSPRGGTYEQYF
TRBV28,CASSSTGRSYNEQFF
TRBV5-4,CASNLHRDRSTDTQYF
TRBV28,CASHKPQETQYF
TRBV28,CASSPNRGPYNEQFF
TRBV28,CASNIAGVGYNEQFF
TRBV4-3,CASSQALNRGEPQHF
TRBV28,CASTRLGQAEPYTF
TRBV12-5,CASGLEQGVEQYF
TRBV15,CATSNSGGAWEGQFF
TRBV10-1,CASSETSSGENTGELFF
TRBV5-4,CASSFVVAGLGADTQYF
TRBV4-1,CASSQVGVGTDTQYF
TRBV7-2,CASSLGLAETQYF
TRBV28,CASSTRTGTGNEQFF
TRBV14,CASAYSPQPQHF
TRBV5-1,CASSHRNTHNEQFF
TRBV27,CASSFLTDRWYGYTF
TRBV6-6,CASSYPGTKKAFF
TRBV2,CASSKTGRAPPEQYF
TRBV11-2,CASSLRVTYNEQFF
TRBV19,CASSTSVWSMVIGNTEAFF
TRBV7-9,CASSLFLQGPPYEQYF
TRBV28,CASGYMVYGYTF
TRBV28,CASTLEGNTIYF
TRBV19,CASSLWGTGARETQYF
TRBV15,CATSRDRLGEYEQYF
TRBV7-3,CASSSLPSREGTEQFF
TRBV7-3,CASSLRAGALNTGELFF
TRBV30,CASTTGTILNTEAFF
TRBV4-1,CASSLRLAGGVFSSYNEQFF
TRBV6-6,CASSPGGHVYNEQFF
TRBV19,CASSVGQGTTNEKLFF
TRBV14,CASSLGLVRAGELFF
TRBV29-1,CSVVPGGHSTLF
TRBV9,CASSVEFIGETQYF
TRBV5-8,CASSPGARPRGEKLFF
TRBV30,CAWSSKTGASYEQYF
TRBV6-6,CASSYSTGPYEQYF
TRBV28,CASRPGPPEVETQYF
TRBV18,CASSKLRGSNEKLFF
TRBV11-2,CASSEQVQETQYF
TRBV5-6,CASSRGTGTNRVKNIQYF
TRBV19,CASSMKPSASRTQYF
TRBV7-3,CASSLRQGTEAFF
TRBV5-1,CASNGGSPYNEQFF
TRBV30,CAWSWGLAGANEQFF
TRBV9,CASSVAGTGGTEAFF
TRBV10-3,CAISAPPGLPNNEQFF
TRBV5-5,CASSLVLAGTYEQYF